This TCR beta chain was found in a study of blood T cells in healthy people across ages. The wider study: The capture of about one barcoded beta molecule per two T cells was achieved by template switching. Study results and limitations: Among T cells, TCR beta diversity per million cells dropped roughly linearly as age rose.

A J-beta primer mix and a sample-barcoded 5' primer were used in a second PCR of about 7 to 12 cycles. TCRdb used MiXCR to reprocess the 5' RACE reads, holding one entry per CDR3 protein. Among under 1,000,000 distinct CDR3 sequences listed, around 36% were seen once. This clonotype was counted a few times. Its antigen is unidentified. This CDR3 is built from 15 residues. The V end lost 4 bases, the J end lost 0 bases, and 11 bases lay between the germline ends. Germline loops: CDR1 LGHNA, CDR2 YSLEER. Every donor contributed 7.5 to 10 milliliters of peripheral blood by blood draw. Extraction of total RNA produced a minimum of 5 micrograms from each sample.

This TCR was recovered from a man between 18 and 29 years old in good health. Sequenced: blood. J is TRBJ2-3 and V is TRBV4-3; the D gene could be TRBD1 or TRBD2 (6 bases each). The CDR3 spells CASSRGADSTDTQYF. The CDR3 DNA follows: TGCGCCAGCAGCCGGGGGGCAGACAGCACAGATACGCAGTATTTT.